Listed below are T cell receptor beta chains from one sample, sequenced in a study of shared clonotypes between healthy human individuals. The table came from immunoSEQ multiplex PCR; TCRdb's copy has only in-frame clones and leaves some out. The profile shows some 2,500,000 clones, 92% of them singletons. Sample: naive CD4+ T cells from PBMCs. The receptor source for this set is a man between 18 and 29 years old in good health. Some clones in this sample may be carry-over from other donors' samples. The CDR3 runs from the conserved cysteine through the conserved F or W. D genes are given only for firm matches. Expanded clones get a size class; other rows say once, few or many, or leave the size out.

-	TRBJ1-5	13	-	TRBV7-2	CASSFTGSQPQHF	TGTGCCAGCAGTTTCACAGGAAGTCAGCCCCAGCATTTT
-	TRBJ2-7	11	-	TRBV20-1	CSASDPYEQYF	TGCAGTGCTTCCGATCCCTACGAGCAGTACTTC
TRBD1	TRBJ2-7	15	-	TRBV6-5	CASSYRDRGSYEQYF	TGTGCCAGCAGTTACCGGGACAGGGGTTCCTACGAGCAGTACTTC
-	TRBJ2-7	16	-	TRBV27	CASSFPLTLHPYEQYF	TGTGCCAGCAGTTTCCCTTTGACACTTCATCCCTACGAGCAGTACTTC
-	TRBJ2-3	15	-	TRBV28	CASIGGTEWADTQYF	TGTGCCAGCATTGGTGGGACCGAGTGGGCAGATACGCAGTATTTT
-	TRBJ1-2	17	-	TRBV5-4	CASSPAGDTMQYYGYTF	TGTGCCAGCAGCCCGGCAGGGGATACTATGCAATACTATGGCTACACCTTC
-	TRBJ2-5	13	-	TRBV27	CASRRGHQETQYF	TGTGCCAGCAGACGGGGCCATCAAGAGACCCAGTACTTC
-	TRBJ1-4	14	-	TRBV9	CASSVTPSSEKLFF	TGTGCCAGCAGCGTAACCCCATCTAGTGAAAAACTGTTTTTT
-	TRBJ2-4	17	-	TRBV7-9	CASSLRTPLPAKNIQYF	TGTGCCAGCAGCTTACGCACACCGCTCCCGGCCAAAAACATTCAGTACTTC
-	TRBJ2-7	14	-	TRBV11-2	CASSLEWGTYEQYF	TGTGCCAGCAGCTTAGAGTGGGGGACCTACGAGCAGTACTTC
TRBD2	TRBJ2-5	18	-	TRBV9	CASSVGTSGSLGGETQYF	TGTGCCAGCAGCGTAGGAACTAGCGGGAGCCTCGGGGGGGAGACCCAGTACTTC
-	TRBJ1-4	12	-	TRBV29-1	CSVVTPPEKLFF	TGCAGCGTTGTTACCCCCCCGGAAAAACTGTTTTTT
-	TRBJ2-2	17	-	TRBV5-5	CASSPQPGPSNTGELFF	TGTGCCAGCAGCCCCCAACCGGGCCCTTCGAACACCGGGGAGCTGTTTTTT
-	TRBJ2-1	13	-	TRBV28	CASSSGRTNEQFF	TGTGCCAGCAGTTCAGGCAGGACAAATGAGCAGTTCTTC
-	TRBJ2-7	14	-	TRBV5-1	CASSMTGPHYEQYF	TGCGCCAGCAGCATGACAGGTCCCCACTACGAGCAGTACTTC
TRBD1	TRBJ1-2	12	-	TRBV28	CASRGQGVGYTF	TGTGCCAGCAGGGGACAGGGGGTTGGCTACACCTTC
-	TRBJ2-1	15	once	TRBV6-5	CASSYSGAGYNEQFF	TGTGCCAGCAGTTACTCGGGGGCAGGGTACAATGAGCAGTTCTTC
-	TRBJ1-4	17	-	TRBV6-1	CASSEGAAVATNEKLFF	TGTGCCAGCAGTGAAGGGGCGGCCGTTGCAACTAATGAAAAACTGTTTTTT
-	TRBJ2-7	15	once	TRBV10-3	CAISVDPGSGYEQYF	TGTGCCATCAGTGTGGACCCCGGGTCAGGATACGAGCAGTACTTC
TRBD2	TRBJ2-1	20	once	TRBV4-2	CASSQDFRTSGIPSYNEQFF	TGTGCCAGCAGCCAAGATTTCAGGACTAGCGGGATCCCCTCCTACAATGAGCAGTTCTTC
TRBD2	TRBJ2-1	16	-	TRBV28	CASSFKAGGYYNEQFF	TGTGCCAGCAGTTTCAAAGCGGGAGGGTACTACAATGAGCAGTTCTTC
-	TRBJ2-3	13	-	TRBV7-2	CASSSRVADTQYF	TGTGCCAGCAGCTCCCGGGTGGCAGATACGCAGTATTTT
-	TRBJ1-1	19	-	TRBV21-1	CASSKDPRVGDRRNTEAFF	TGTGCCAGCAGCAAAGATCCCAGGGTCGGGGACAGACGGAACACTGAAGCTTTCTTT
TRBD2	TRBJ2-1	16	-	TRBV27	CASRPISGRNNNEQFF	TGTGCCAGCAGACCTATTAGCGGGAGGAATAACAATGAGCAGTTCTTC
TRBD1	TRBJ1-1	17	few	TRBV19	CASRRPQGALMNTEAFF	TGTGCCAGCCGCCGACCCCAGGGGGCGTTGATGAACACTGAAGCTTTCTTT
-	TRBJ1-1	13	-	TRBV4-3	CASSQDPDSEAFF	TGCGCCAGCAGCCAAGATCCGGACAGTGAAGCTTTCTTT
TRBD1	TRBJ1-2	13	-	TRBV7-8	CASSLRGGAGYTF	TGTGCCAGCAGCTTACGAGGGGGCGCGGGCTACACCTTC
TRBD2	TRBJ2-1	14	-	TRBV29-1	CSVDRLAAYNEQFF	TGCAGCGTTGATCGACTAGCAGCATACAATGAGCAGTTCTTC
TRBD1	TRBJ1-2	15	-	TRBV30	CAWSLSGRTGKGYTF	TGTGCCTGGAGTTTGTCGGGTAGGACAGGGAAGGGCTACACCTTC
-	TRBJ2-5	14	-	TRBV27	CASNERGGGETQYF	TGTGCCAGCAATGAGAGAGGGGGTGGGGAGACCCAGTACTTC
TRBD1	TRBJ1-2	12	-	TRBV5-4	CASSSWDRGYTF	TGTGCCAGCAGCTCCTGGGACAGAGGCTACACCTTC
TRBD1	TRBJ2-7	14	-	TRBV25-1	CASSLGQGSYEQYF	TGTGCCAGCAGTTTGGGACAGGGGTCCTACGAGCAGTACTTC
TRBD1	TRBJ2-7	14	-	TRBV5-6	CASSLLDRNYEQYF	TGTGCCAGCAGCTTGCTGGACAGGAACTACGAGCAGTACTTC
TRBD2	TRBJ2-7	14	-	TRBV7-2	CASSVAGASYEQYF	TGTGCCAGCAGCGTAGCGGGAGCCTCCTACGAGCAGTACTTC
-	TRBJ2-5	13	-	TRBV4-1	CASSQGSQETQYF	TGCGCCAGCAGCCAAGGCAGCCAAGAGACCCAGTACTTC
-	TRBJ2-3	15	-	TRBV6-6	CASSYSGMLRNTQYF	TGTGCCAGCAGTTACTCGGGGATGTTGCGTAATACGCAGTATTTT
-	TRBJ1-5	11	few	TRBV28	CASSLGQPQHF	TGTGCCAGCAGTTTGGGCCAGCCCCAGCATTTT
-	TRBJ1-4	12	once	TRBV2	CASSESGEKLFF	TGTGCCAGCAGTGAGAGCGGGGAAAAACTGTTTTTT
-	TRBJ2-7	11	-	TRBV20-1	CSAPTPGNKYF	TGCAGTGCCCCCACTCCGGGGAACAAGTACTTC